Listed here are 5 T cell receptor beta chains from one sample, sequenced in a study of T cell changes during pregnancy in multiple sclerosis. Sequencing was performed with immunoSEQ multiplex PCR; in TCRdb, only in-frame clones are kept and a portion is missing. The data contain approximately 34,000 clones, 75% to 95% of them singletons. This material consisted of CD8+ T cells from peripheral blood mononuclear cells, taken before pregnancy. Receptors were obtained from a female donor with multiple sclerosis, enrolled in a pregnancy study.

The genes are TRBV30 and TRBJ2-7; D perhaps matches TRBD2 (5 bases). In germline, CDR1 is GTSNPN, CDR2 SVGIG (reference sequence). The CDR3 has 13 residues. The V gene lost 0 bases and the J gene lost 3 bases, with 9 bases spanning the gap. CDR3: CAWSVDSNYEQYF. The CDR3 DNA follows: TGTGCCTGGAGTGTGGACTCAAACTACGAGCAGTACTTC. Full variable domain (rest looked up from reference TRBV30 and TRBJ2-7): SQTIHQWPATLVQPVGSPLSLECTVEGTSNPNLYWYRQAAGRGLQLLFYSVGIGQISSEVPQNLSASRPQDRQFILSSKKLLLSDSGFYLCAWSVDSNYEQYFGPGTRLTVT.

Only one count was recorded for this clone. This rearrangement joins TRBV7-9 to TRBJ2-7; D is possibly TRBD1 (6 bases). The germline V and J ends were trimmed by 4 bases and 7 bases, with 8 bases remaining between them. The CDR3 has 11 amino acids. The germline V gene encodes CDR1 SEHNR and CDR2 FQNEAQ (reference sequence). The CDR3 reads CASSSGEEQYF. The CDR3, as DNA: TGTGCCAGCAGCTCAGGGGAAGAGCAGTACTTC.

J is TRBJ2-1 and V is TRBV13, with TRBD2 identical over 9 bases. Looked up from germline, CDR1 is PRHDT and CDR2 is FYEKMQ (reference sequence). This CDR3 region has 14 residues. V was pared by 5 bases and J by 6 bases, with 5 bases of the junction left unmatched. This CDR3 is CASSLGLARNEQFF. The CDR3 bases are TGTGCCAGCAGCCTCGGACTAGCGCGCAATGAGCAGTTCTTC.

V gene TRBV19 combines with J gene TRBJ2-1, with D perhaps TRBD2 (5 bases). The CDR3 covers 14 residues. CDR1 is LNHDA, CDR2 SQIVND, per germline (reference sequence). V lost 4 bases and J 9 bases, leaving 16 bases between the germline ends. This chain's CDR3 is CASSTGPLEGEQFF. CDR3 coding DNA: TGTGCCAGTAGTACGGGTCCTTTAGAGGGTGAGCAGTTCTTC.

This clone was seen a single time. The rearrangement uses TRBV19 and TRBJ1-5; no definite D call. Germline values: CDR1 LNHDA, CDR2 SQIVND (reference sequence). With 5 bases removed from V and 0 bases from J, the gap between germline ends came to 8 bases. This CDR3 has 14 residues. This chain's CDR3 is CASSDGYSNQPQHF. CDR3 sequence (DNA): TGTGCCAGTAGTGACGGGTATAGCAATCAGCCCCAGCATTTT.